Listed here are 26 T cell receptor beta chains from one sample, sequenced in a study of OX40 agonist ivuxolimab in advanced cancers. Here immunoSEQ multiplex PCR was the method, and the copy in TCRdb shows in-frame clones only, minus some. The sample lists around 50,000 clones; 75% to 90% were seen once. Sequencing was performed on CD4+ or CD8+ T cells sorted from blood, taken in a trial of the OX40 agonist ivuxolimab. Every receptor here comes from an adult with an advanced solid tumor such as melanoma, head and neck, liver or kidney cancer.

The gene calls are TRBV18 and TRBJ1-4; D is perhaps TRBD1 (6 bases). With 4 bases removed from V and 5 bases from J, the gap between germline ends came to 14 bases. The length of the CDR3 is 15 residues. In germline, CDR1 is KGHSH, CDR2 LQKENI. CDR3 bases: TGTGCCAGCTCACGGCCAGGGGCAGAAAATGAAAAACTGTTTTTT. It translates to CASSRPGAENEKLFF.

This clone has more than one count but fewer than ten. V and J are TRBV5-1 and TRBJ1-5; TRBD1 might be the D (5 bases). With 3 bases removed from V and 5 bases from J, the gap between germline ends came to 12 bases. The germline V gene has CDR1 SGHRS and CDR2 YFSETQ. The CDR3 consists of 14 residues. Here the CDR3 reads CASSYGHGDQPQHF. The CDR3 bases are TGCGCCAGCAGCTACGGACATGGGGATCAGCCCCAGCATTTT.

This sequence joins TRBV5-1 and TRBJ2-1; 10 bases agree with TRBD1. J gave up 4 bases and V 7 bases, and 8 bases lay outside the gene matches. CDR1 and CDR2 (germline): SGHRS, YFSETQ. The CDR3 is made up of 15 amino acids. Here the CDR3 reads CASHPGQGLYNEQFF. The CDR3, as DNA: TGCGCCAGCCACCCGGGACAGGGGTTATACAATGAGCAGTTCTTC.

The table lists this clone with a few counts. J is TRBJ2-7 and V is TRBV5-4; 9 nucleotides align to TRBD1. This CDR3 has 16 residues. The germline gives CDR1 SGHNT, CDR2 YYREEE (reference sequence). V shed 0 bases, J shed 3 bases, and the junction held 7 bases outside the gene matches. The CDR3 is CASSLGRGTGIYEQYF. The DNA for the CDR3 is TGTGCCAGCAGCTTGGGCCGGGGGACAGGGATCTACGAGCAGTACTTC.

This chain uses TRBV15 with TRBJ1-3, with D unresolved. The V end lost 1 base, the J end lost 4 bases, and 8 bases lay between the germline ends. This CDR3 is 14 amino acids long. CDR1 and CDR2 from the germline V gene are LNHNV and YYDKDF (reference sequence). CDR3 protein: CATSRVGPGNTIYF. The CDR3 bases are TGTGCCACCAGCAGAGTTGGGCCGGGAAACACCATATATTTT. Complete variable domain (other parts from reference TRBV15 and TRBJ1-3): DAMVIQNPRYQVTQFGKPVTLSCSQTLNHNVMYWYQQKSSQAPKLLFHYYDKDFNNEADTPDNFQSRRPNTSFCFLDIRSPGLGDTAMYLCATSRVGPGNTIYFGEGSWLTVV.

In its sample, this clone was seen a few times. V and J are TRBV5-5 and TRBJ1-2; D possibly corresponds to TRBD1 (5 bases). V was pared by 3 bases and J by 0 bases, with 6 bases between. The CDR3 spans 13 residues. In germline, CDR1 is SGHKS, CDR2 YYEKEE (reference sequence). This CDR3 is CASSSGPNYGYTF. The CDR3 bases are TGTGCCAGCAGCTCAGGGCCTAACTATGGCTACACCTTC.

V is TRBV7-8 and J is TRBJ1-1; 8 bases fit TRBD1. The junction had 9 bases not matched to a gene; V was cut back by 5 bases and J by 4 bases. Looked up from germline, CDR1 is SGHVS and CDR2 is FQNEAQ. The CDR3 consists of 15 residues. CDR3 region: CASSPRQGPGTEAFF. In nucleotides, the CDR3 is TGTGCCAGCAGCCCCAGACAGGGGCCCGGCACTGAAGCTTTCTTT.

The chain has TRBV19 and TRBJ1-5; the D gene is possibly TRBD1 (5 bases). Between the trimmed V and J ends, which lost 9 bases and 6 bases, there was a span of 24 bases. The CDR3 contains 16 residues. CDR1 is LNHDA and CDR2 is SQIVND in the germline V gene (reference sequence). CDR3 amino acids: CASIPGADRPTQPQHF. CDR3 bases: TGTGCCAGCATCCCCGGGGCGGACCGACCCACTCAGCCCCAGCATTTT.

The chain links TRBV28 to TRBJ1-3; TRBD1 might be the D (6 bases). Per germline, CDR1 MDHEN and CDR2 SYDVKM. CDR3 size: 14 residues. The V gene lost 6 bases and the J gene lost 1 base, with 10 bases spanning the gap. The CDR3 nucleotides are TGTGCCAGCAGGATAGGGGGGTCTGGAAACACCATATATTTT. This encodes CASRIGGSGNTIYF. Together with reference TRBV28 and TRBJ1-3, the CDR3 gives the full variable domain: DVKVTQSSRYLVKRTGEKVFLECVQDMDHENMFWYRQDPGLGLRLIYFSYDVKMKEKGDIPEGYSVSREKKERFSLILESASTNQTSMYLCASRIGGSGNTIYFGEGSWLTVV.

This chain uses TRBV19 with TRBJ2-1; a weak D match, TRBD1 (5 bases). CDR1 and CDR2 (germline): LNHDA, SQIVND (reference sequence). CDR3 length equals 15 residues. Trimming shortened V by 3 bases and J by 4 bases, and 13 bases separated the two germline ends. Here the CDR3 DNA reads TGTGCCAGTAGTATTACGACAGTATTTTACAATGAGCAGTTCTTC. Translating gives CASSITTVFYNEQFF.

V and J are TRBV11-3 and TRBJ1-1; D is perhaps TRBD1 (5 bases). This CDR3 contains 13 residues. CDR1 and CDR2 from the germline V gene are SGHNT and YENEEA. V lost 3 bases and J lost 11, with 16 bases in between. The CDR3 region has the DNA TGTGCCAGCAGCTTCTCGCGGGCAGGGAGGGCTTTCTTT. Translating gives CASSFSRAGRAFF.

V and J are TRBV11-2 and TRBJ1-4, with D possibly matching TRBD1 (6 bases). The CDR3 sequence is 15 residues long. Looked up from germline, CDR1 is SGHAT and CDR2 is FQNNGV. V lost 11 bases to trimming and J lost 4 bases, with 20 bases between them. CDR3 region: CAAVRGRRGNEKLFF. In nucleotides, the CDR3 is TGTGCCGCCGTACGGGGGCGACGAGGTAATGAAAAACTGTTTTTT.

The chain joins TRBV19 to TRBJ2-2; 10 nucleotides align to TRBD1. V was clipped by 2 bases and J by 5 bases; unmatched bases: 8. This CDR3 comprises 17 residues. Per the germline V gene, CDR1 is LNHDA and CDR2 is SQIVND (reference sequence). The CDR3 coding sequence is TGTGCCAGTAGTATACTCCGGGACAGGGGTGAGACCGGGGAGCTGTTTTTT. The encoded protein is CASSILRDRGETGELFF.

There are a few counts of this clone. V gene TRBV18 combines with J gene TRBJ1-1; possibly TRBD1 for D (6 bases). The CDR3 consists of 14 residues. The ends were cut back, 4 bases at V and 4 bases at J, with 13 bases in the middle. The V gene's germline CDR1 is KGHSH and CDR2 LQKENI. The CDR3 protein is CASSLETGATEAFF. In DNA form, the CDR3 reads TGTGCCAGCTCACTCGAGACGGGGGCCACTGAAGCTTTCTTT.

This clone has a handful of counts. The chain has TRBV2 and TRBJ1-5; D gene uncertain. V lost 5 bases and J lost 2, with 13 bases in between. In germline, CDR1 is SNHLY, CDR2 FYNNEI. This CDR3 is built from 15 residues. The DNA of the CDR3 is TGTGCCAGCAGTAAAGACAAGCTCGGCAATCAGCCCCAGCATTTT. This translates into CASSKDKLGNQPQHF.

V usage is TRBV7-6 and J usage is TRBJ2-3; no reliable D call. The CDR3 loop spans 15 amino acids. From germline, CDR1 is SGHVS and CDR2 FNYEAQ. V was clipped by 6 bases and J by 0 bases, with 13 bases between them. In nucleotides, the CDR3 is TGTGCCAGCAGTTCCCCGTTGGGTAGCACAGATACGCAGTATTTT. Encoded protein: CASSSPLGSTDTQYF.

The chain has TRBV5-4 and TRBJ2-3, with 14 bases fitting TRBD2. V lost 4 bases to trimming and J lost 1 base; unmatched junction nucleotides: 14. There are 20 residues in the CDR3. CDR1 is SGHNT, CDR2 YYREEE, per germline (reference sequence). The CDR3 sequence: CASSPGLAGGLPAGTDTQYF. The CDR3 DNA reads as TGTGCCAGCAGCCCTGGACTAGCGGGGGGTCTACCCGCCGGCACAGATACGCAGTATTTT.

This chain uses TRBV4-2 with TRBJ1-5; 8 bases line up with TRBD1. This CDR3 region has 17 residues. CDR1 and CDR2 from the germline V gene are LGHNA and YNFKEQ. Unmatched junction bases numbered 8, after V lost 0 bases and J lost 4 bases. The CDR3 region is CASSQDSTGGVNQPQHF. The CDR3 DNA sequence: TGTGCCAGCAGCCAAGATAGCACAGGGGGAGTGAATCAGCCCCAGCATTTT.

This chain joins TRBV18 and TRBJ2-7; maybe TRBD2 (5 bases). This CDR3 has 14 residues. The ends were cut back, 2 bases at V and 6 bases at J, with 14 bases in the middle. Germline CDR1 and CDR2: KGHSH and LQKENI. Here the CDR3 DNA reads TGTGCCAGCTCACCATCCTCGGGGTCGAGCGAGCAGTACTTC. It yields the protein CASSPSSGSSEQYF. The entire variable domain, with the rest obtained from reference TRBV18 and TRBJ2-7, is as follows: NAGVMQNPRHLVRRRGQEARLRCSPMKGHSHVYWYRQLPEEGLKFMVYLQKENIIDESGMPKERFSAEFPKEGPSILRIQQVVRGDSAAYFCASSPSSGSSEQYFGPGTRLTVT.

The rearrangement links TRBV6-1 to TRBJ2-4, with D possibly TRBD2 on 6 matching bases. The germline V gene has CDR1 MNHNS and CDR2 SASEGT. CDR3 length: 15 residues. Trimming pared 0 bases from V and 2 bases from J, leaving 8 bases between. CDR3 nucleotide sequence: TGTGCCAGCAGTGAAGCGGGGGGAACCAAAAACATTCAGTACTTC. Its translation is CASSEAGGTKNIQYF.

In this sample, this clone turned up a few times. V and J are TRBV7-9 and TRBJ1-2; perhaps TRBD1 as D (5 bases). The germline V gene encodes CDR1 SEHNR and CDR2 FQNEAQ (reference sequence). The germline V and J ends were trimmed by 2 bases and 8 bases, with 15 bases remaining between them. CDR3 length: 14 amino acids. The CDR3 is CASSLWSQGGGYTF. The CDR3, as DNA: TGTGCCAGCAGCTTATGGTCGCAGGGTGGGGGCTACACCTTC.

The chain uses TRBV5-6 and TRBJ2-1, with TRBD2 matching over 14 bases. CDR3 length: 16 residues. The V segment lost 5 bases and the J segment 8 bases; nucleotides outside the gene matches: 9. Germline lookup yields CDR1 SGHDT and CDR2 YYEEEE. As DNA, the CDR3 is TGTGCCAGCAGTAACTGGGGACTAGCGGGAGTCCATGAGCAGTTCTTC. Amino acids: CASSNWGLAGVHEQFF.

The chain couples TRBV7-8 to TRBJ2-4; 10 positions match TRBD2. The CDR3 covers 21 residues. V shed 4 bases and J 1 base; nucleotides not matched to a gene: 19. Germline V lookup: CDR1 SGHVS, CDR2 FQNEAQ. In DNA, the CDR3 is TGTGCCAGCAGCTCCGGGAGGTTTCAGCGGGGGGGCCTGGAGGCCAAAAACATTCAGTACTTC. It codes for CASSSGRFQRGGLEAKNIQYF.

This chain joins TRBV7-2 and TRBJ1-2, with 7 bases identical to TRBD1. Germline V gene sequence: CDR1 SGHTA, CDR2 FQGNSA. With V trimmed by 1 base and J by 2 bases, 1 base remained unmatched. The CDR3 length is 14 residues. This chain's CDR3 is CASSLGGGNYGYTF. CDR3 coding DNA: TGTGCCAGCAGCTTAGGAGGGGGCAACTATGGCTACACCTTC.

This chain joins TRBV11-2 and TRBJ2-1, with TRBD2 identical over 14 bases. Trimming cost V 4 bases and J 4 bases; bases outside gene matches: 9. From germline, CDR1 is SGHAT and CDR2 FQNNGV. The CDR3 covers 18 residues. CDR3 region: CASSSIRTSGGRYNEQFF. CDR3 bases: TGTGCCAGCAGCTCCATCCGGACTAGCGGGGGGAGGTACAATGAGCAGTTCTTC.

V usage is TRBV11-3 and J usage is TRBJ2-7; D remains unclear. The germline V gene encodes CDR1 SGHNT and CDR2 YENEEA. V was shortened by 4 bases and J by 6 bases, with 10 bases between the two germline ends. The CDR3 totals 12 residues. The CDR3 nucleotides read TGTGCCAGCAGCTCGGAGAGACCCGAGCAGTACTTC. Protein product: CASSSERPEQYF.